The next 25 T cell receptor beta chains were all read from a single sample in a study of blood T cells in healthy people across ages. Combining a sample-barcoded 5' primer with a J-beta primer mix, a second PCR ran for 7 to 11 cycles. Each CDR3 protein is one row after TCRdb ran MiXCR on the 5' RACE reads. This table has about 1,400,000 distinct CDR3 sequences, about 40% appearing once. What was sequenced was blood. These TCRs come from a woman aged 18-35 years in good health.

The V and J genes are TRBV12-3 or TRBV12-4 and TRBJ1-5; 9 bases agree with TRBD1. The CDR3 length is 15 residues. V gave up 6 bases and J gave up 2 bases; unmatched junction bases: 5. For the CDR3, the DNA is TGTGCCAGCAGCCGCCGGACAGGGGGCAATCAGCCCCAGCATTTT. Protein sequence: CASSRRTGGNQPQHF.

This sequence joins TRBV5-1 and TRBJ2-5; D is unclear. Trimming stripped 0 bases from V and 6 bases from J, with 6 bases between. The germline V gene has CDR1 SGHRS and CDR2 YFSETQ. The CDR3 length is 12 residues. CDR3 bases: TGCGCCAGCAGCTTGGAAACCAAGACCCAGTACTTC. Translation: CASSLETKTQYF.

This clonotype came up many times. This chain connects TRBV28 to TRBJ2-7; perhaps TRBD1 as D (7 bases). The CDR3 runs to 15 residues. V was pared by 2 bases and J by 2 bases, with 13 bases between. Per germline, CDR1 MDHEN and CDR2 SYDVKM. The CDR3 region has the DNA TGTGCCAGCAGTTTAGGAGGGACAGTTACCTACGAGCAGTACTTC. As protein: CASSLGGTVTYEQYF.

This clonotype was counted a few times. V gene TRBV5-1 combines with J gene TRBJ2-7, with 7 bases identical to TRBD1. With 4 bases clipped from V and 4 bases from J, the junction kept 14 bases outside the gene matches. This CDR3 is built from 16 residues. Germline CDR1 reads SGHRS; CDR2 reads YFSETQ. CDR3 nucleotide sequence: TGCGCCAGCAGCCCGAGGACAGGACCCCCCATTTACGAGCAGTACTTC. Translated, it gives CASSPRTGPPIYEQYF.

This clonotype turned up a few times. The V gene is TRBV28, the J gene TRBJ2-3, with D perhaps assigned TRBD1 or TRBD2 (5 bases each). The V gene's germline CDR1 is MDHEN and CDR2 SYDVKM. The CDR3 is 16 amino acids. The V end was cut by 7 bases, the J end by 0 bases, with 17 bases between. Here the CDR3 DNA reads TGTGCCAGCACCCTTCTGCGGGCAGGGAGCACAGATACGCAGTATTTT. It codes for CASTLLRAGSTDTQYF.

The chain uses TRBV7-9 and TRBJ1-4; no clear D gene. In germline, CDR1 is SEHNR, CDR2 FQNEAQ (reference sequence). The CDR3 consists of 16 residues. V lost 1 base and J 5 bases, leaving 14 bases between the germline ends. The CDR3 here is CASSLGSGGLNEKLFF. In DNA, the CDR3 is TGTGCCAGCAGCTTAGGATCGGGCGGACTGAATGAAAAACTGTTTTTT.

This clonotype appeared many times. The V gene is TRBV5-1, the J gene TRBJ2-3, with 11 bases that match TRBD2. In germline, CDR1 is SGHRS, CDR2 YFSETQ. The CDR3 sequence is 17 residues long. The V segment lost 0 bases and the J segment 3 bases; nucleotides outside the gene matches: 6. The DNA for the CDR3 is TGCGCCAGCAGCTTGGAAATTAGCGGGAGGGGGACAGATACGCAGTATTTT. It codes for CASSLEISGRGTDTQYF.

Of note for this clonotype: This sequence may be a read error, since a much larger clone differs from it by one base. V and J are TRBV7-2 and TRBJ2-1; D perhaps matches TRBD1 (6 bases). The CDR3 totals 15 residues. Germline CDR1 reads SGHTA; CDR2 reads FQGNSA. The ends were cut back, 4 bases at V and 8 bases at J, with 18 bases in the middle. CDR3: CASSSRITGLDEQFF. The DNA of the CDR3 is TGTGCCAGCAGCTCCCGTATAACAGGGTTGGATGAGCAGTTCTTC.

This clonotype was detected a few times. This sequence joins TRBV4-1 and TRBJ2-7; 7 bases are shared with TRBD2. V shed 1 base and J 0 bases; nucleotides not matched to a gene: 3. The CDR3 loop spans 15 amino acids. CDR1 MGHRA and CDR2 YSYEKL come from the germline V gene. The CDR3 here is CASSQAAGPSYEQYF. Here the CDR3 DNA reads TGCGCCAGCAGCCAAGCAGCGGGGCCCTCCTACGAGCAGTACTTC.

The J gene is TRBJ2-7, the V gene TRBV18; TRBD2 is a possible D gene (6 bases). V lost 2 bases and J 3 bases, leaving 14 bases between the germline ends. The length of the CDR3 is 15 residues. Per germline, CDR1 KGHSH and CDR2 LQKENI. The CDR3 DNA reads TGTGCCAGCTCACCAGGAGGGGATCTAAACTACGAGCAGTACTTC. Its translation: CASSPGGDLNYEQYF.

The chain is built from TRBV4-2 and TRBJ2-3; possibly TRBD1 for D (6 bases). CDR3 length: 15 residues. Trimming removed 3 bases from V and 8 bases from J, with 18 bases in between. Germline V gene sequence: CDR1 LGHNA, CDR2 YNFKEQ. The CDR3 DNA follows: TGTGCCAGCAGCCATGAACGGGACACCCCGGGTACGCAGTATTTT. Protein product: CASSHERDTPGTQYF.

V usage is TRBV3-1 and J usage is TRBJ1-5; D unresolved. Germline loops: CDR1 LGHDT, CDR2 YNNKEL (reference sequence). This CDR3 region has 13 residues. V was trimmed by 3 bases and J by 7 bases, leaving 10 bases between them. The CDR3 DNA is TGTGCCAGCAGCCACGGGTCCGACCAGCCCCAGCATTTT. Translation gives CASSHGSDQPQHF.

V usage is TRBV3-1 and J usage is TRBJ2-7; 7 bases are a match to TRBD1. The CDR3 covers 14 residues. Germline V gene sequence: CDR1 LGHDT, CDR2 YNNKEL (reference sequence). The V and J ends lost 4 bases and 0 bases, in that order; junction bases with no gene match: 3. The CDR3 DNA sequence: TGTGCCAGCAGCCCGGGACAGACCTCCTACGAGCAGTACTTC. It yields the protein CASSPGQTSYEQYF.

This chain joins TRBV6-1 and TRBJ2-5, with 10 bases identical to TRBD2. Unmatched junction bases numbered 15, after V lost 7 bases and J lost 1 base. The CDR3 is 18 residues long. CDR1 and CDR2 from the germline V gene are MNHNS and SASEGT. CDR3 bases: TGTGCCAGCACCCGGACGGCTAGCGGGGGTTATTTCCAAGAGACCCAGTACTTC. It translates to CASTRTASGGYFQETQYF.

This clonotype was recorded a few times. The CDR3 DNA sequence: TGTGCCAGCAGCTCGGACGGGACCAAAAACATTCAGTACTTC. Its protein product is CASSSDGTKNIQYF. The chain carries TRBV7-9 and TRBJ2-4, with a tentative D call TRBD2 (5 bases). Germline CDR1 SEHNR, CDR2 FQNEAQ (reference sequence). This CDR3 spans 14 amino acids. Trimming shortened V by 4 bases and J by 2 bases, and 9 bases separated the two germline ends.

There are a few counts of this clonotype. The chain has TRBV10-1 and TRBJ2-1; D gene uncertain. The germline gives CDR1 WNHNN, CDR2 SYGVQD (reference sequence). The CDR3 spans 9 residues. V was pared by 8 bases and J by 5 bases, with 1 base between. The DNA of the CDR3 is TGCGCCAGCGACAATGAGCAGTTCTTC. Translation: CASDNEQFF.

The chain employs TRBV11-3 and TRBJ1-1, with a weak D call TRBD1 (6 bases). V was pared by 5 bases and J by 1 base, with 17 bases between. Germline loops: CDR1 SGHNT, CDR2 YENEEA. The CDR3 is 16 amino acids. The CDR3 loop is CASSPKGGDRNTEAFF. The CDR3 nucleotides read TGTGCCAGCAGCCCGAAGGGGGGGGATAGGAACACTGAAGCTTTCTTT.

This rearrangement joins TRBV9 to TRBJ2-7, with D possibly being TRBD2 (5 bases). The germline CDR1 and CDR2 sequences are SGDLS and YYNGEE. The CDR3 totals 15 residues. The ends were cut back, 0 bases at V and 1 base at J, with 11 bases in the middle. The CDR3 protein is CASSVASGGSYEQYF. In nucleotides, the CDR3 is TGTGCCAGCAGCGTAGCAAGCGGAGGATCCTACGAGCAGTACTTC.

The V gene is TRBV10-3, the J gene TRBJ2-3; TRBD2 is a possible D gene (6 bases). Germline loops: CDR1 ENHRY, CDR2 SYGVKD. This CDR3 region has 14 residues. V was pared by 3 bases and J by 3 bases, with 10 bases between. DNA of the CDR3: TGTGCCATCAGTGACCGGGGGTTGACAGATACGCAGTATTTT. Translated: CAISDRGLTDTQYF.

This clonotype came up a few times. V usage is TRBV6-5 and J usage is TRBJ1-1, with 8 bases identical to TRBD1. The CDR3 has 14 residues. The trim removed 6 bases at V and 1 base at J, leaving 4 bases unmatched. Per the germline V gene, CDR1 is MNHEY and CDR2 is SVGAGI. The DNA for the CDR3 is TGTGCCAGCAGAAGACAGGGGACGAACACTGAAGCTTTCTTT. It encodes CASRRQGTNTEAFF.

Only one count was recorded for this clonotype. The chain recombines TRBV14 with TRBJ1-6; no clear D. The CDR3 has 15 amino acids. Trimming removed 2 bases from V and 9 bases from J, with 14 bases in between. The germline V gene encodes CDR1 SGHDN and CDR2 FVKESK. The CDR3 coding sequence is TGTGCCAGCAGCCAATGGAGCTCTCTACTTTCACCCCTCCACTTT. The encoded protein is CASSQWSSLLSPLHF.

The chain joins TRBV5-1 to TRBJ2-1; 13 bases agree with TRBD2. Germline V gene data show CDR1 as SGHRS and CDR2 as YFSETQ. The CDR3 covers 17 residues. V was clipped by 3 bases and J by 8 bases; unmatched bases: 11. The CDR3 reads CASSYNGLAGVTDEQFF. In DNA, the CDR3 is TGCGCCAGCAGCTACAATGGACTAGCGGGAGTCACCGATGAGCAGTTCTTC.

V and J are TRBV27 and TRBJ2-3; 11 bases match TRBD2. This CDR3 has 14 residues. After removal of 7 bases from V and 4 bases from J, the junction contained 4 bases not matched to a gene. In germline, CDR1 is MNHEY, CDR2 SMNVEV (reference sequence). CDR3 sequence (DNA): TGTGCCAGCACTAGCGGGGGGTACGCAGATACGCAGTATTTT. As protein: CASTSGGYADTQYF.

The CDR3 DNA reads as TGTGCCAGCGGTTGGGAGACCCAGTACTTC. Translated, it gives CASGWETQYF. The chain is built from TRBV6-5 and TRBJ2-5; D remains ambiguous. Germline V lookup: CDR1 MNHEY, CDR2 SVGAGI. V lost 8 bases and J 5 bases, leaving 6 bases between the germline ends. The CDR3 is made up of 10 amino acids.

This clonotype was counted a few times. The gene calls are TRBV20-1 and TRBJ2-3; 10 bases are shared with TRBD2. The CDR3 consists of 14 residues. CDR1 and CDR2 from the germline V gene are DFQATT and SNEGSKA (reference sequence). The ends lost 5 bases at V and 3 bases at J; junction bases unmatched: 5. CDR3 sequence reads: CSAELAGVTDTQYF. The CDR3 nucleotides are TGCAGTGCTGAGCTAGCGGGAGTGACAGATACGCAGTATTTT.